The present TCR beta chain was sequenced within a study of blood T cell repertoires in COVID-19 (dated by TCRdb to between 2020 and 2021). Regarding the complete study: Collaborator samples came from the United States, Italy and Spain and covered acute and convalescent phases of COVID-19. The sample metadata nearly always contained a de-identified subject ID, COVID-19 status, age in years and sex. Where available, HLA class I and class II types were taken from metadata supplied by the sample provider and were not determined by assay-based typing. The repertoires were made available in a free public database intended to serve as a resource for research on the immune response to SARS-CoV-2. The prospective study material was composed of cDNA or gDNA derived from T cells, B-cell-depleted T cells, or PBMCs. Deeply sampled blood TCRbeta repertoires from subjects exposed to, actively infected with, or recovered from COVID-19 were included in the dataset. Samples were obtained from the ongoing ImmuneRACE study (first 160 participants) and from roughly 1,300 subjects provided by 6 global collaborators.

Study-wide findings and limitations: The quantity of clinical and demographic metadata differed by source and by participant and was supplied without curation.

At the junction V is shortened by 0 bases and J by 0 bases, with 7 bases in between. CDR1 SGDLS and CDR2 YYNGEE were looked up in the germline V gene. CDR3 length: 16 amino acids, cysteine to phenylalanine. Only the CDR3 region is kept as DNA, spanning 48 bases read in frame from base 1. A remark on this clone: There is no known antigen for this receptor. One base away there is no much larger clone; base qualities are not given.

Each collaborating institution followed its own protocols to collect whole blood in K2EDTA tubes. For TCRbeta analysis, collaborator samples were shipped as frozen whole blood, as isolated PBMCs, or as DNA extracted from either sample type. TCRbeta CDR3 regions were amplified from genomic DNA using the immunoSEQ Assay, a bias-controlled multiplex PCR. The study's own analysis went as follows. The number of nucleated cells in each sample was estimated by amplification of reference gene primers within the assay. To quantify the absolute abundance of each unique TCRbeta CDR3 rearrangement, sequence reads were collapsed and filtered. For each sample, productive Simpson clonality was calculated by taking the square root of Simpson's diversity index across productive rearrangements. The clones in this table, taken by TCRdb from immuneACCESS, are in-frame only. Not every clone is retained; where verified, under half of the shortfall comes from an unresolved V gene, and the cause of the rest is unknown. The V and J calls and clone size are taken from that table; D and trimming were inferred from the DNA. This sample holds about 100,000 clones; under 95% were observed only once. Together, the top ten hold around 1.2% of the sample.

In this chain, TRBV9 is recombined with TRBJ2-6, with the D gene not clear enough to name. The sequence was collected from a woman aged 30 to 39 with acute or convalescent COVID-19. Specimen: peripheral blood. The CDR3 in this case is CASSVGGVSGANVLTF. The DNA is TGTGCCAGCAGCGTAGGAGGCGTCTCTGGGGCCAACGTCCTGACTTTC. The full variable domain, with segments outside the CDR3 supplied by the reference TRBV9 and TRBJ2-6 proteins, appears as DSGVTQTPKHLITATGQRVTLRCSPRSGDLSVYWYQQSLDQGLQFLIQYYNGEERAKGNILERFSAQQFPDLHSELNLSSLELGDSALYFCASSVGGVSGANVLTFGAGSRLTVL.